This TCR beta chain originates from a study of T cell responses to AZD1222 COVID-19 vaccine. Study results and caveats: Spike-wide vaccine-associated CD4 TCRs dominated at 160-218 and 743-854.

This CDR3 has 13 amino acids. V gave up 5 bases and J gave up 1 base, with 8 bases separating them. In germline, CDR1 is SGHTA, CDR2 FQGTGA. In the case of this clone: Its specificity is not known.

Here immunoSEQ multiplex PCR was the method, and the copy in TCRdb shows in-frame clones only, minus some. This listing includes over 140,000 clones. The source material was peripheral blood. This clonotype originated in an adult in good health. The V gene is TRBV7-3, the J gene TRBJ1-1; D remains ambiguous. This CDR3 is CASSKDGNTEAFF. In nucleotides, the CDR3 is TGTGCCAGCAGCAAGGACGGGAACACTGAAGCTTTCTTT.